This T cell receptor (beta chain) was retrieved from a study of T cells in Graves' hyperthyroidism and ophthalmopathy. Amplification of TCR beta CDR3 regions was performed using RNA transcripts as template. TCR CDR3 underwent first-round RT-PCR with the HTBI primer set. A single record per CDR3 protein comes from TCRdb applying MiXCR to the multiplex PCR reads. The sample lists 660,000 or so distinct CDR3 sequences; 45% were seen once. General study findings and limits: Most thyroid-expanded clonotypes above 0.001 were also found in blood.

With respect to this clonotype: Antigen: not known.

CDR3 length: 15 residues. Germline CDR1 and CDR2: SGHTA and FQGNSA. Trimming cost V 8 bases and J 2 bases, with 18 bases left between them. The V and J genes are TRBV7-2 and TRBJ1-2; a possible D gene is TRBD1 (5 bases). The material sequenced was peripheral blood or thyroid tissue (not recorded which). The TCR originated in an adult man with Graves' disease, either hyperthyroidism or ophthalmopathy (not recorded which). The CDR3 protein is CASGSPAGTNYGYTF. The CDR3 DNA sequence: TGTGCCAGCGGGTCACCAGCAGGGACGAACTATGGCTACACCTTC.